This T cell receptor beta chain was documented in a study of T and B cells in COVID-19 patients. Study-level information: At median age around 31 years, recovered patients were younger than active-infection patients at about 70. Study results and limitations: Active COVID-19 showed highly clonal TRB repertoires; recovery showed diversity and richness above healthy donors.

BIOMED2 TRB-A/B primer pools were used in multiplex TRB PCR. A single record per CDR3 protein comes from TCRdb applying MiXCR to the multiplex PCR reads. Altogether about 9,400 distinct CDR3 sequences are present, 30% to 40% being singletons, with the ten largest covering about 20%. This CDR3 comprises 13 residues. Germline loops: CDR1 SGHDN, CDR2 FVKESK. Trimming removed 0 bases from V and 2 bases from J, with 3 bases in between. For this clonotype: The antigen remains undetermined.

Each TRB amplification used roughly 220-550 ng of genomic DNA from blood. The chain combines TRBV14 with TRBJ2-3; unclear D gene. Sequenced material: blood. This sequence was found in a human donor who had recovered from COVID-19. CDR3 in amino acids: CASSQDITDTQYF. Here the CDR3 DNA reads TGTGCCAGCAGCCAAGATATCACAGATACGCAGTATTTT.